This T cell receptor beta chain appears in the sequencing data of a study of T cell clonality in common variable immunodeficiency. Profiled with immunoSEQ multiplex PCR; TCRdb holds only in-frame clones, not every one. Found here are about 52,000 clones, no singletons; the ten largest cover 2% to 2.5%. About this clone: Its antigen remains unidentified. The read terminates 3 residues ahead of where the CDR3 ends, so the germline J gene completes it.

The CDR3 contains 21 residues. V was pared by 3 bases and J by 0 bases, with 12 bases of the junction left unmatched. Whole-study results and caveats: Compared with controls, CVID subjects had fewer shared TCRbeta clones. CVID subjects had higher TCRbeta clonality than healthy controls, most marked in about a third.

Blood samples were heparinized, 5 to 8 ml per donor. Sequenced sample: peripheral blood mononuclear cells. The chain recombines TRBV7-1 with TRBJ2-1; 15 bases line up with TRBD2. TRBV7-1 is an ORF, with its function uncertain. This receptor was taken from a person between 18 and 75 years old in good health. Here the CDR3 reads CASSSTIGTSGRSSSYNEQFF. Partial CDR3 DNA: TGTGCCAGCAGCTCTACTATCGGGACTAGCGGGAGGTCTAGCTCCTACAATGAG.